This paragraph covers one TCR beta chain sequence. Its antigen is not identified. The data originate from a study of T cells after yellow fever vaccination. Points from the study as a whole: Highly abundant clonotypes carried over from the bulk population could end up in FACS-sorted repertoires as contaminants. The secondary T-cell response peaked on day 5, not day 15, but was weaker.

The germline V gene encodes CDR1 SNHLY and CDR2 FYNNEI. V lost 5 bases and J lost 6, with 23 bases in between. This CDR3 contains 17 residues. Each CDR3 protein is one row after TCRdb ran MiXCR on the 5' RACE reads. The sample lists 340,000 or so distinct CDR3 sequences; around an eighth were seen once. This sequence was found in a man aged 18 to 29 who received the YFV17D yellow fever vaccine. The chain is built from TRBV2 and TRBJ2-1; D perhaps matches TRBD2 (6 bases). The specimen was CD4+ T cells sorted from PBMCs, collected 15 days after the yellow fever booster vaccination. The CDR3 loop reads CASSFPRTGLLFNEQFF. In DNA form, the CDR3 reads TGTGCCAGCAGTTTCCCCCGGACGGGACTCCTATTCAATGAGCAGTTCTTC.